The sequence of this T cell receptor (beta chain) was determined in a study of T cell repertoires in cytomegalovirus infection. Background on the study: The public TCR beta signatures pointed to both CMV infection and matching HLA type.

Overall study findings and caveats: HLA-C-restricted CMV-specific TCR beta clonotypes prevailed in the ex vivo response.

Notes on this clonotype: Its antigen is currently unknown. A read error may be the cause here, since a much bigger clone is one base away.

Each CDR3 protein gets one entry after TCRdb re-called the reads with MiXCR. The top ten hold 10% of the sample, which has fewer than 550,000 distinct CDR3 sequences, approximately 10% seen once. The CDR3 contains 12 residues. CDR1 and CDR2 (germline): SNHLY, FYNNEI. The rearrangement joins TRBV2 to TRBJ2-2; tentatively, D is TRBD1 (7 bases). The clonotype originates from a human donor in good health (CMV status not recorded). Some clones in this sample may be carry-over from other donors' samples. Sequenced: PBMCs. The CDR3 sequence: CAAGQYTGDLFF. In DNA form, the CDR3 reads TGTGCCGCGGGACAGTACACCGGGGATCTGTTTTTT. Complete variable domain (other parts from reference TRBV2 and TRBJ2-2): EPEVTQTPSHQVTQMGQEVILRCVPISNHLYFYWYRQILGQKVEFLVSFYNNEISEKSEIFDDQFSVERPDGSNFTLKIRSTKLEDSAMYFCAAGQYTGDLFFGEGSRLTVL.